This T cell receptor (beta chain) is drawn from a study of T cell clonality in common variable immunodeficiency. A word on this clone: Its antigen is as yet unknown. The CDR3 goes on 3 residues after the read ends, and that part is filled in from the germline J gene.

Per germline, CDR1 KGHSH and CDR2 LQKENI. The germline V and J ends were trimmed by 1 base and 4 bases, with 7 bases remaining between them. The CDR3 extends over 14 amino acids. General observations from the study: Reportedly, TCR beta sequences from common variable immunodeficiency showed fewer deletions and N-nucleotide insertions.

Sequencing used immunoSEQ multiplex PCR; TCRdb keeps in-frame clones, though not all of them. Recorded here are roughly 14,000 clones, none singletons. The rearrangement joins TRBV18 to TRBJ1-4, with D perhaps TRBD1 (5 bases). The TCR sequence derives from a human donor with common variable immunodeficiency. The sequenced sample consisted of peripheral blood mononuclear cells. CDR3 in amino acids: CASSPRRDNEKLFF. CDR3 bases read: TGTGCCAGCTCACCACGCAGGGATAATGAAAAA.